Below, 27 T cell receptor beta chains from the same sample are listed, as sequenced in a study of cytomegalovirus exposure and HLA in healthy donors. PCR was performed using 60 Vbeta and 13 Jbeta primers. Clones were read by immunoSEQ multiplex PCR, and TCRdb kept only the in-frame ones, dropping some. The data contain 100,000 or so clones, around 77% of them seen just once; the ten biggest clones take up 10% to 11%. The specimen was PBMCs. The source of these receptors is a man aged 40-49 years in good health and CMV-seropositive.

The V and J genes are TRBV7-2 and TRBJ2-5; D is perhaps TRBD1 (6 bases). The CDR3 loop spans 14 amino acids. Germline V gene sequence: CDR1 SGHTA, CDR2 FQGNSA. Trimming took off 5 bases at V and 0 bases at J, with 10 bases between the two ends. In nucleotides, the CDR3 is TGTGCCAGCAGCCTGGGACACTACCAAGAGACCCAGTACTTC. This codes for CASSLGHYQETQYF.

The chain links TRBV14 to TRBJ1-2, with a weak D call TRBD1 (5 bases). Germline CDR1 reads SGHDN; CDR2 reads FVKESK. V shed 4 bases and J shed 3 bases, with 12 bases lying between them. This CDR3 comprises 14 residues. In DNA form, the CDR3 reads TGTGCCAGCAGCCTCATTGGGGCCCACTATGGCTACACCTTC. Its translation: CASSLIGAHYGYTF. The whole variable domain, remainder taken from reference TRBV14 and TRBJ1-2, is EAGVTQFPSHSVIEKGQTVTLRCDPISGHDNLYWYRRVMGKEIKFLLHFVKESKQDESGMPNNRFLAERTGGTYSTLKVQPAELEDSGVYFCASSLIGAHYGYTFGSGTRLTVV.

This clone was seen only once. The chain recombines TRBV30 with TRBJ1-6; the match to TRBD1 covers 11 bases. Germline CDR1 reads GTSNPN; CDR2 reads SVGIG (reference sequence). The CDR3 has 14 residues. Trimming cost V 8 bases and J 11 bases; bases outside gene matches: 11. CDR3 bases: TGTGCCAGCCGGACAGGGGGCCTTCGCACACCCCTCCACTTT. Its translation is CASRTGGLRTPLHF.

This chain uses TRBV6-1 with TRBJ2-7; 11 nucleotides align to TRBD2. Germline V gene sequence: CDR1 MNHNS, CDR2 SASEGT. The CDR3 spans 16 residues. V lost 1 base, J lost 6 bases, and 8 bases stayed unmatched. The CDR3 coding sequence is TGTGCCAGCAGTGAAGTAGCGGGGGGGCCTCAGGGCGAGCAGTACTTC. It is translated as CASSEVAGGPQGEQYF.

This sequence joins TRBV14 and TRBJ2-7, with a tentative D call TRBD2 (5 bases). This CDR3 is built from 13 residues. The V gene lost 4 bases and the J gene lost 2 bases, with 9 bases spanning the gap. Germline CDR1 is SGHDN and CDR2 is FVKESK. The CDR3 spells CASSLSGPYEQYF. CDR3 in DNA: TGTGCCAGCAGCCTAAGCGGACCCTACGAGCAGTACTTC.

This clone was seen more than once but under ten times. The V and J genes are TRBV27 and TRBJ2-3, with D tentatively TRBD2 (6 bases). V dropped 1 base and J dropped 1 base, with 12 bases sitting between them. The germline V gene encodes CDR1 MNHEY and CDR2 SMNVEV (reference sequence). This CDR3 region has 16 residues. The CDR3 DNA follows: TGTGCCAGCAGTTTATATGGGTGGGGGGGCACAGATACGCAGTATTTT. The encoded protein is CASSLYGWGGTDTQYF.

The chain has TRBV5-4 and TRBJ2-7; the D gene is possibly TRBD2 (5 bases). The CDR3 loop spans 12 amino acids. The V gene's germline CDR1 is SGHNT and CDR2 YYREEE (reference sequence). V was shortened by 3 bases and J by 6 bases, with 10 bases between the two germline ends. The CDR3 coding sequence is TGTGCCAGCAGCTCCGGACTGCTCGAGCAGTACTTC. It yields the protein CASSSGLLEQYF.

The chain is built from TRBV5-4 and TRBJ2-2; TRBD2 agrees at 13 bases. The germline CDR1 and CDR2 sequences are SGHNT and YYREEE (reference sequence). Trimming took 2 bases from V and 5 from J; bases not matched to a gene: 15. This CDR3 region has 20 residues. The CDR3 bases are TGTGCCAGCAGCTTAGACGGACTAGCGGGGGTCCGGGCGGGTACCGGGGAGCTGTTTTTT. This encodes CASSLDGLAGVRAGTGELFF.

The rearrangement joins TRBV9 to TRBJ2-7; D is ambiguous. Looked up from germline, CDR1 is SGDLS and CDR2 is YYNGEE. The CDR3 length is 15 residues. The V and J ends lost 4 bases and 5 bases respectively, with 19 bases between them. The DNA of the CDR3 is TGTGCCAGCAGCAGCGACCACACCCAATTCGACGAGCAGTACTTC. This gives the protein CASSSDHTQFDEQYF. Using reference TRBV9 and TRBJ2-7 for the parts outside the CDR3, the full variable domain is DSGVTQTPKHLITATGQRVTLRCSPRSGDLSVYWYQQSLDQGLQFLIQYYNGEERAKGNILERFSAQQFPDLHSELNLSSLELGDSALYFCASSSDHTQFDEQYFGPGTRLTVT.

V gene TRBV19 combines with J gene TRBJ1-5, with TRBD1 identical over 7 bases. The V and J ends lost 3 bases and 4 bases, in that order; junction bases with no gene match: 15. Germline V gene lookup returns CDR1 LNHDA and CDR2 SQIVND (reference sequence). This CDR3 has 18 residues. In DNA, the CDR3 is TGTGCCAGTAGTATGGGGACAGAGCCGATTCCGCGTAATCAGCCCCAGCATTTT. This encodes CASSMGTEPIPRNQPQHF.

The V gene is TRBV5-1, the J gene TRBJ2-3, with D unresolved. Trimming removed 4 bases from V and 4 bases from J, with 16 bases in between. Germline CDR1 is SGHRS and CDR2 is YFSETQ. The CDR3 has 15 residues. This CDR3 reads CASSPRGWPSDTQYF. In DNA form, the CDR3 reads TGCGCCAGCAGCCCCAGAGGATGGCCCTCAGATACGCAGTATTTT.

V usage is TRBV7-2 and J usage is TRBJ1-1, with 9 bases matching TRBD1. Germline V CDR1 and CDR2: SGHTA, FQGNSA. The J segment lost 5 bases and the V segment lost 1 base, leaving 5 bases of the junction unmatched. This CDR3 has 15 residues. The CDR3 nucleotides read TGTGCCAGCAGCTTAGGAGGGACAGGGAAAACTGAAGCTTTCTTT. Encoded protein: CASSLGGTGKTEAFF. The variable domain in full, completed from reference TRBV7-2 and TRBJ1-1, reads GAGVSQSPSNKVTEKGKDVELRCDPISGHTALYWYRQSLGQGLEFLIYFQGNSAPDKSGLPSDRFSAERTGGSVSTLTIQRTQQEDSAVYLCASSLGGTGKTEAFFGQGTRLTVV.

The chain combines TRBV10-3 with TRBJ2-1, with 9 bases that match TRBD1. V was pared by 6 bases and J by 2 bases, with 8 bases of the junction left unmatched. The CDR3 spans 16 residues. CDR1 is ENHRY, CDR2 SYGVKD, per germline. The CDR3 sequence: CAISIGGQGAYNEQFF. In DNA form, the CDR3 reads TGTGCCATCAGCATCGGGGGACAGGGTGCCTACAATGAGCAGTTCTTC.

The chain recombines TRBV19 with TRBJ2-3; D is perhaps TRBD2 (5 bases). The CDR3 is 13 amino acids. In germline, CDR1 is LNHDA, CDR2 SQIVND (reference sequence). V dropped 10 bases and J dropped 0 bases, with 11 bases sitting between them. The CDR3 protein is CATAVTSTDTQYF. The CDR3 bases are TGTGCCACAGCGGTAACTAGCACAGATACGCAGTATTTT. The whole variable domain, filled in from reference TRBV19 and TRBJ2-3, reads DGGITQSPKYLFRKEGQNVTLSCEQNLNHDAMYWYRQDPGQGLRLIYYSQIVNDFQKGDIAEGYSVSREKKESFPLTVTSAQKNPTAFYLCATAVTSTDTQYFGPGTRLTVL.

The chain joins TRBV2 to TRBJ2-3; D gene unclear. There are 13 residues in the CDR3. Between the trimmed V and J ends, which lost 2 bases and 2 bases, there was a span of 5 bases. The germline V gene has CDR1 SNHLY and CDR2 FYNNEI. This CDR3 is CASSESTTDTQYF. CDR3 coding DNA: TGTGCCAGCAGTGAATCTACCACAGATACGCAGTATTTT.

The V call is TRBV10-3, the J call TRBJ1-3; tentative D call: TRBD1 (6 bases). The CDR3 sequence is 16 residues long. V shed 5 bases and J shed 4 bases, with 18 bases lying between them. Per germline, CDR1 ENHRY and CDR2 SYGVKD. The CDR3 bases are TGTGCCATCAGTACCGGACAGACTGGAGGAGGAAACACCATATATTTT. Amino acid sequence: CAISTGQTGGGNTIYF.

The V gene is TRBV11-2, the J gene TRBJ2-6; no definite D call. CDR1 is SGHAT and CDR2 is FQNNGV in the germline V gene. The CDR3 length is 14 residues. Trimming left V 0 bases short and J 3 bases short, with 3 bases between. The CDR3 DNA reads as TGTGCCAGCAGCTTAGACCGTGGGGCCAACGTCCTGACTTTC. Amino acid sequence: CASSLDRGANVLTF.

The genes are TRBV7-9 and TRBJ1-3, with 7 bases that match TRBD1. V lost 2 bases and J lost 0; bases outside the gene matches: 7. The CDR3 totals 17 residues. The germline gives CDR1 SEHNR, CDR2 FQNEAQ (reference sequence). The CDR3 region is CASSLKKGQTSGNTIYF. CDR3 sequence (DNA): TGTGCCAGCAGCTTAAAAAAGGGACAGACCTCTGGAAACACCATATATTTT.

The J gene is TRBJ2-5, the V gene TRBV4-1, with 9 bases identical to TRBD2. V trimming: 5 bases; J trimming: 2 bases; junction bases outside the gene matches: 9. CDR3 length equals 16 residues. From germline, CDR1 is MGHRA and CDR2 YSYEKL. CDR3 bases: TGCGCCAGCAGCTCCCTTGGGCGGGGGGGTCAAGAGACCCAGTACTTC. Its translation is CASSSLGRGGQETQYF.

This rearrangement joins TRBV6-5 to TRBJ1-1, with D possibly matching TRBD1 (6 bases). The V gene's germline CDR1 is MNHEY and CDR2 SVGAGI. Trimming removed 6 bases from V and 1 base from J, with 15 bases in between. This CDR3 comprises 15 residues. The CDR3 reads CASRKSWTENTEAFF. The CDR3 DNA is TGTGCCAGCAGGAAGTCGTGGACAGAGAACACTGAAGCTTTCTTT.

The V gene is TRBV11-3, the J gene TRBJ2-2, with TRBD2 identical over 14 bases. Germline-derived CDR1 and CDR2 are SGHNT and YENEEA. The ends lost 5 bases at V and 0 bases at J; junction bases unmatched: 5. The CDR3 is made up of 18 amino acids. This CDR3 reads CASSPRTSGGTNTGELFF. CDR3 nucleotides: TGTGCCAGCAGCCCGCGGACTAGCGGGGGGACGAACACCGGGGAGCTGTTTTTT.

The CDR3 DNA reads as TGCGCCAGCAGCCAAGAGAGGGCGGGGGCAGATACGCAGTATTTT. This gives the protein CASSQERAGADTQYF. The V and J genes are TRBV4-3 and TRBJ2-3; 7 bases are a match to TRBD2. Trimming at V came to 0 bases and at J to 4 bases, leaving 4 bases not matched to a gene. The CDR3 totals 15 residues. Germline CDR1 and CDR2: LGHNA and YSLEER.

This clone was seen a few times. V usage is TRBV4-1 and J usage is TRBJ1-4; no clear D gene. This CDR3 comprises 17 residues. Germline lookup yields CDR1 MGHRA and CDR2 YSYEKL. V was clipped by 1 base and J by 0 bases, with 12 bases between them. Written as DNA, the CDR3 is TGCGCCAGCAGCCAAGGACCCTCAGGTACAACTAATGAAAAACTGTTTTTT. Protein sequence: CASSQGPSGTTNEKLFF.

The chain recombines TRBV5-6 with TRBJ1-6; TRBD1 agrees at 8 bases. V was pared by 0 bases and J by 7 bases, with 3 bases of the junction left unmatched. CDR1 and CDR2 (germline): SGHDT, YYEEEE. This CDR3 spans 15 amino acids. Here the CDR3 DNA reads TGTGCCAGCAGCTTGGTTGACAGGGGCAATTCACCCCTCCACTTT. Its translation is CASSLVDRGNSPLHF.

The J gene is TRBJ1-2, the V gene TRBV9; 8 bases are a match to TRBD1. This CDR3 is 14 amino acids long. Unmatched junction bases numbered 2, after V lost 0 bases and J lost 4 bases. Germline CDR1 SGDLS, CDR2 YYNGEE. CDR3 sequence reads: CASSVGDRPYGYTF. CDR3 nucleotides: TGTGCCAGCAGCGTAGGGGACAGGCCCTATGGCTACACCTTC.

J is TRBJ2-5 and V is TRBV10-2; 13 bases align to TRBD2. Germline loops: CDR1 WSHSY, CDR2 SAAADI. CDR3 length equals 17 residues. J was trimmed by 5 bases and V by 3 bases; bases with no gene match: 9. The CDR3 sequence: CASSETSGGEAQETQYF. The CDR3 coding sequence is TGCGCCAGCAGTGAAACTAGCGGGGGGGAAGCTCAGGAGACCCAGTACTTC.

This rearrangement joins TRBV7-2 to TRBJ2-1; 11 positions match TRBD2. V was pared by 1 base and J by 5 bases, with 1 base of the junction left unmatched. Germline values: CDR1 SGHTA, CDR2 FQGNSA. The CDR3 consists of 15 residues. The CDR3 is CASSLVAGGNNEQFF. The CDR3 nucleotides are TGTGCCAGCAGCTTAGTAGCGGGGGGGAACAATGAGCAGTTCTTC.